Below are 14 T cell receptor beta chains sequenced from a single sample in a study of blood T cell repertoires in COVID-19. Data came from immunoSEQ multiplex PCR; TCRdb stores just in-frame clones and leaves some out. The sample includes some 240,000 clones, around four fifths of them seen just once. Sample: peripheral blood. These receptor sequences come from a woman aged 70-85 years with COVID-19, enrolled during active disease.

This sequence joins TRBV30 and TRBJ1-1; D perhaps matches TRBD1 (5 bases). Germline-derived CDR1 and CDR2 are GTSNPN and SVGIG (reference sequence). The V gene lost 4 bases and the J gene lost 4 bases, with 13 bases spanning the gap. The CDR3 extends over 13 amino acids. This CDR3 reads CAWKHGGITEAFF. The CDR3 DNA reads TGTGCCTGGAAACACGGGGGGATCACTGAAGCTTTCTTT.

The chain recombines TRBV6-2 or TRBV6-3 with TRBJ2-5; no clear D gene. This CDR3 comprises 12 residues. Looked up from germline, CDR1 is MNHEY and CDR2 is SVGEGT. Trimming stripped 2 bases from V and 7 bases from J, with 8 bases between. CDR3 sequence reads: CASSYELLTQYF. CDR3 nucleotides: TGTGCCAGCAGTTACGAGTTGCTGACCCAGTACTTC.

V gene TRBV28 combines with J gene TRBJ1-3, with D unresolved. The CDR3 extends over 15 amino acids. CDR1 and CDR2 from the germline V gene are MDHEN and SYDVKM. V lost 3 bases and J 0 bases, leaving 9 bases between the germline ends. Here the CDR3 reads CASSFGSSSGNTIYF. The CDR3 region has the DNA TGTGCCAGCAGTTTCGGGTCTAGCTCTGGAAACACCATATATTTT.

The chain is built from TRBV18 and TRBJ1-1; the D is unclear. This CDR3 is 12 amino acids long. Germline assignment: CDR1 KGHSH and CDR2 LQKENI. The V end lost 2 bases, the J end lost 6 bases, and 7 bases lay between the germline ends. The CDR3 DNA reads as TGTGCCAGCTCACCAAGGAGGGCTGAAGCTTTCTTT. Translating it yields CASSPRRAEAFF. The full variable domain, rest sourced from reference TRBV18 and TRBJ1-1, is NAGVMQNPRHLVRRRGQEARLRCSPMKGHSHVYWYRQLPEEGLKFMVYLQKENIIDESGMPKERFSAEFPKEGPSILRIQQVVRGDSAAYFCASSPRRAEAFFGQGTRLTVV.

This clone occurred a few times. V and J are TRBV19 and TRBJ1-1, with unresolved D. Germline assignment: CDR1 LNHDA and CDR2 SQIVND (reference sequence). Trimming removed 7 bases from V and 5 bases from J, with 17 bases in between. The CDR3 loop spans 14 amino acids. CDR3 nucleotide sequence: TGTGCCAGTACAGGCAGGCGATCGGGAACTGAAGCTTTCTTT. This codes for CASTGRRSGTEAFF.

The chain combines TRBV4-1 with TRBJ1-1; 9 bases line up with TRBD1. Unmatched junction bases numbered 8, after V lost 4 bases and J lost 5 bases. Germline CDR1 MGHRA, CDR2 YSYEKL. The CDR3 sequence is 15 residues long. CDR3 nucleotides: TGCGCCAGCAGCCCGGGACAGGGTGGTAAGACTGAAGCTTTCTTT. It codes for CASSPGQGGKTEAFF.

The V call is TRBV7-9, the J call TRBJ1-4; TRBD1 aligns across 8 bases. V trimming: 4 bases; J trimming: 2 bases; junction bases outside the gene matches: 3. The CDR3 is 15 residues long. Germline V gene sequence: CDR1 SEHNR, CDR2 FQNEAQ (reference sequence). CDR3 loop: CASSYRQGTNEKLFF. The CDR3 DNA reads TGTGCCAGCAGCTACCGACAGGGGACTAATGAAAAACTGTTTTTT.

The chain combines TRBV28 with TRBJ2-7, with D perhaps TRBD2 (7 bases). Trimming removed 1 base from V and 5 bases from J, with 21 bases in between. This CDR3 contains 17 residues. The germline V gene encodes CDR1 MDHEN and CDR2 SYDVKM. CDR3 sequence: CASSLLGGGGSLDEQYF. The CDR3 bases are TGTGCCAGCAGTTTATTAGGGGGGGGCGGGAGCCTCGACGAGCAGTACTTC.

This clone occurred once. The V gene is TRBV19, the J gene TRBJ1-1; D may be TRBD1 (6 bases). Trimming cost V 4 bases and J 11 bases, with 14 bases left between them. The CDR3 spans 12 residues. Germline V gives CDR1 LNHDA, CDR2 SQIVND (reference sequence). CDR3 coding DNA: TGTGCCAGTAGTACGCTTCAGGGGAAGGCTTTCTTT. This encodes CASSTLQGKAFF.

The sample holds a few counts of this clone. The chain carries TRBV9 and TRBJ2-1, with D unclear. CDR3 length: 15 amino acids. From germline, CDR1 is SGDLS and CDR2 YYNGEE. Trimming shortened V by 5 bases and J by 6 bases, and 18 bases separated the two germline ends. The CDR3 DNA is TGTGCCAGCAGGCCGGGTCCCCTAAGAGGCAATGAGCAGTTCTTC. Protein product: CASRPGPLRGNEQFF.

This clone has more than one count but fewer than ten. The V call is TRBV2, the J call TRBJ2-2, with 7 positions matching TRBD1. The germline V gene encodes CDR1 SNHLY and CDR2 FYNNEI. The CDR3 totals 14 residues. With V trimmed by 7 bases and J by 3 bases, 5 bases remained unmatched. CDR3 DNA: TGTGCCAGCAAGAGGGGGCCGGACACCGGGGAGCTGTTTTTT. Translating gives CASKRGPDTGELFF.

The chain is built from TRBV28 and TRBJ1-2; 7 nucleotides agree with TRBD1. CDR1 is MDHEN and CDR2 is SYDVKM in the germline V gene. The length of the CDR3 is 11 residues. J gave up 4 bases and V 8 bases, and 1 base lay outside the gene matches. The CDR3 DNA follows: TGTGCCAGCCAGGGGGGCTATGGCTACACCTTC. Translation: CASQGGYGYTF.

The chain carries TRBV6-5 and TRBJ2-3; D is perhaps TRBD2 (5 bases). CDR3 length: 11 amino acids. V shed 6 bases and J shed 10 bases, with 11 bases lying between them. Germline CDR1 is MNHEY and CDR2 is SVGAGI. CDR3 nucleotides: TGTGCCAGCAGAGACCGGGATGCGCAGTATTTT. Protein product: CASRDRDAQYF.

This sequence joins TRBV29-1 and TRBJ2-5; D unclear. CDR3 length: 10 residues. Trimming removed 7 bases at V and 4 bases at J, with 7 bases between. Germline CDR1 SQVTM, CDR2 ANQGSEA. DNA for the CDR3: TGCAGCGCCCTCCGAGAGACCCAGTACTTC. Its protein is CSALRETQYF.